These 31 T cell receptor beta chains came from one sample sequenced in a study of blood T cell dynamics during melanoma immunotherapy. Using immunoSEQ multiplex PCR, the repertoire was profiled, and TCRdb retains in-frame clones only, with some absent. The table has about 11,000 clones, less than 90% seen once. Described time point: week 3, after first cycle of checkpoint inhibitor. Sequencing used blood, obtained from a patient treated with checkpoint blockade. These receptors were taken from a human donor with melanoma.

The V and J genes are TRBV25-1 and TRBJ2-7; 10 bases align to TRBD2. The CDR3 consists of 17 residues. From germline, CDR1 is MGHDK and CDR2 SYGVNS. The junction had 15 bases not matched to a gene; V was cut back by 4 bases and J by 6 bases. The DNA for the CDR3 is TGTGCCAGCAGTGGGGGTAGCGGGGGGATCCTATGGGGCGAGCAGTACTTC. Translation gives CASSGGSGGILWGEQYF.

The chain is built from TRBV7-9 and TRBJ1-3; D gene ambiguous. The V gene's germline CDR1 is SEHNR and CDR2 FQNEAQ (reference sequence). The V end lost 4 bases, the J end lost 2 bases, and 12 bases lay between the germline ends. CDR3 length: 15 amino acids. Written as DNA, the CDR3 is TGTGCCAGCAGCTCCTCGGAGGAAACTGGAAACACCATATATTTT. Its translation is CASSSSEETGNTIYF.

CDR3 amino acids: CAWSLQGSLNQPQHF. CDR3 nucleotide sequence: TGTGCCTGGAGTCTACAGGGGTCCCTCAATCAGCCCCAGCATTTT. This sequence joins TRBV30 and TRBJ1-5; 7 bases agree with TRBD1. This CDR3 comprises 15 residues. Germline lookup yields CDR1 GTSNPN and CDR2 SVGIG (reference sequence). V shed 2 bases, J shed 3 bases, and the junction held 7 bases outside the gene matches.

This chain joins TRBV18 and TRBJ2-7, with D tentatively TRBD1 (5 bases). The length of the CDR3 is 12 residues. Deletions cut 2 bases from V and 6 bases from J, with 8 bases between. Germline loops: CDR1 KGHSH, CDR2 LQKENI. CDR3: CASSPGASEQYF. CDR3 DNA sequence: TGTGCCAGCTCACCAGGGGCTTCCGAGCAGTACTTC.

The gene calls are TRBV19 and TRBJ2-4; D perhaps matches TRBD1 (6 bases). Trimming took 9 bases from V and 8 from J, leaving 14 bases between them. CDR1 LNHDA and CDR2 SQIVND come from the germline V gene (reference sequence). This CDR3 is 12 amino acids long. DNA of the CDR3: TGTGCCAGCACTCTAGCAGGGGACATTCAGTACTTC. Its translation: CASTLAGDIQYF.

This sequence joins TRBV7-2 and TRBJ1-1, with 9 bases that match TRBD1. Germline CDR1 reads SGHTA; CDR2 reads FQGNSA. The CDR3 is 15 amino acids. Trimming at V came to 5 bases and at J to 6 bases, leaving 10 bases not matched to a gene. The DNA of the CDR3 is TGTGCCAGCAGCCCTCTGGGACAGGGTCAACCTGAAGCTTTCTTT. It specifies CASSPLGQGQPEAFF.

V usage is TRBV10-1 and J usage is TRBJ1-6; D unresolved. The V gene lost 7 bases and the J gene lost 4 bases, with 20 bases spanning the gap. Germline-derived CDR1 and CDR2 are WNHNN and SYGVQD (reference sequence). The CDR3 is 17 residues long. The CDR3 DNA follows: TGCGCCAGCATCTTTCCCGGGCCATTTTCTTATAATTCACCCCTCCACTTT. Encoded protein: CASIFPGPFSYNSPLHF.

The genes are TRBV13 and TRBJ1-2; no reliable D call. Germline CDR1 and CDR2: PRHDT and FYEKMQ (reference sequence). V dropped 1 base and J dropped 8 bases, with 14 bases sitting between them. This CDR3 is 14 amino acids long. The CDR3 sequence is CASSLVSGKSGYTF. DNA for the CDR3: TGTGCCAGCAGCTTAGTATCAGGCAAAAGCGGCTACACCTTC.

This clone is large (0.1 to 1%). The chain links TRBV19 to TRBJ2-1; 11 nucleotides align to TRBD2. CDR3 length equals 15 residues. CDR1 is LNHDA, CDR2 SQIVND, per germline (reference sequence). Trimming cost V 3 bases and J 3 bases; bases outside gene matches: 1. The CDR3: CASSMTSGDYNEQFF. CDR3 sequence (DNA): TGTGCCAGTAGTATGACTAGCGGGGACTACAATGAGCAGTTCTTC.

This chain joins TRBV6-5 and TRBJ2-3, with 11 bases aligning to TRBD2. V dropped 6 bases and J dropped 5; count of bases not matched to a gene: 7. Germline CDR1 is MNHEY and CDR2 is SVGAGI. The CDR3 is 15 residues long. The CDR3 sequence: CASRGLAEGGDTQYF. CDR3 nucleotides: TGTGCCAGCAGGGGACTAGCGGAGGGAGGAGATACGCAGTATTTT.

The V call is TRBV5-1, the J call TRBJ2-7, with 7 nucleotides matching TRBD2. CDR1 and CDR2 (germline): SGHRS, YFSETQ. The CDR3 is 15 residues long. With 3 bases clipped from V and 1 base from J, the junction kept 7 bases outside the gene matches. The CDR3 protein is CASSYGEGRSYEQYF. Written as DNA, the CDR3 is TGCGCCAGCAGCTACGGGGAGGGGAGGTCCTACGAGCAGTACTTC.

The V and J genes are TRBV7-2 and TRBJ1-6; D might be TRBD1 (5 bases). Germline lookup yields CDR1 SGHTA and CDR2 FQGNSA. With 6 bases removed from V and 6 bases from J, the gap between germline ends came to 12 bases. The CDR3 runs 14 residues. CDR3 amino acids: CASSSRRGNSPLHF. As DNA, the CDR3 is TGTGCCAGCAGTTCCCGGAGGGGTAATTCACCCCTCCACTTT.

The CDR3, as DNA: TGCGCCAGCAGCTTGGAACGGGGACCCTACGAGCAGTACTTC. As protein: CASSLERGPYEQYF. The chain couples TRBV5-1 to TRBJ2-7, with D possibly being TRBD1 or TRBD2 (5 bases each). This CDR3 spans 14 amino acids. Germline loops: CDR1 SGHRS, CDR2 YFSETQ. V lost 0 bases to trimming and J lost 2 bases, with 9 bases between them.

The genes are TRBV7-8 and TRBJ2-7; no definite D call. Germline loops: CDR1 SGHVS, CDR2 FQNEAQ. Trimming shortened V by 1 base and J by 0 bases, and 16 bases separated the two germline ends. The CDR3 spans 17 residues. In DNA form, the CDR3 reads TGTGCCAGCAGCTTAGGGGTTTGGCGTGAAGCCTCCTACGAGCAGTACTTC. Protein: CASSLGVWREASYEQYF.

The V call is TRBV27, the J call TRBJ2-5; TRBD2 might be the D (5 bases). The V end lost 6 bases, the J end lost 5 bases, and 22 bases lay between the germline ends. The CDR3 length is 16 residues. The germline gives CDR1 MNHEY, CDR2 SMNVEV (reference sequence). The DNA of the CDR3 is TGTGCCAGCAGCCCGAGAGGACCCTCCCCGGGGGAGACCCAGTACTTC. Encoded protein: CASSPRGPSPGETQYF.

V is TRBV11-3 and J is TRBJ1-1; the D is unclear. In germline, CDR1 is SGHNT, CDR2 YENEEA. The length of the CDR3 is 12 residues. V lost 3 bases to trimming and J lost 7 bases, with 9 bases between them. The CDR3 loop is CASSLKNLEAFF. In nucleotides, the CDR3 is TGTGCCAGCAGCTTGAAAAACCTTGAAGCTTTCTTT. Complete variable domain (other parts from reference TRBV11-3 and TRBJ1-1): EAGVVQSPRYKIIEKKQPVAFWCNPISGHNTLYWYLQNLGQGPELLIRYENEEAVDDSQLPKDRFSAERLKGVDSTLKIQPAELGDSAVYLCASSLKNLEAFFGQGTRLTVV.

This clone appeared a single time. This sequence joins TRBV7-2 and TRBJ1-5, with D unresolved. Per germline, CDR1 SGHTA and CDR2 FQGNSA. The ends were cut back, 3 bases at V and 3 bases at J, with 12 bases in the middle. This CDR3 region has 15 residues. CDR3 sequence reads: CASSFSQSPNQPQHF. The CDR3 DNA follows: TGTGCCAGCAGCTTCTCACAGTCCCCCAATCAGCCCCAGCATTTT.

The V gene is TRBV4-1, the J gene TRBJ2-5; D ambiguous. Germline lookup yields CDR1 MGHRA and CDR2 YSYEKL. CDR3 length equals 14 residues. Trimming stripped 3 bases from V and 1 base from J, with 9 bases between. The CDR3: CASSQYRFQETQYF. The CDR3 DNA sequence: TGCGCCAGCAGCCAGTATCGGTTCCAAGAGACCCAGTACTTC.

This chain links TRBV13 with TRBJ1-3; D not resolved. CDR1 and CDR2 (germline): PRHDT, FYEKMQ (reference sequence). This CDR3 contains 15 residues. V gave up 3 bases and J gave up 0 bases, with 9 bases separating them. The CDR3 DNA is TGTGCCAGCAGCTTCACCCCCGACTCTGGAAACACCATATATTTT. Translating gives CASSFTPDSGNTIYF.

The V and J genes are TRBV6-5 and TRBJ2-7, with D tentatively TRBD1 (6 bases). The V end lost 6 bases, the J end lost 0 bases, and 9 bases lay between the germline ends. The germline gives CDR1 MNHEY, CDR2 SVGAGI. The CDR3 length is 13 residues. The CDR3 protein is CASSEQGSYEQYF. CDR3 sequence (DNA): TGTGCCAGCAGCGAACAGGGCTCCTACGAGCAGTACTTC.

This clone was counted a few times. The chain links TRBV21-1 to TRBJ2-5. TRBV21-1 is reported as a pseudogene. This CDR3 comprises 11 residues. This chain's CDR3 is CASIPQETQYF. CDR3 coding DNA: TGTGCCAGCATACCACAAGAGACCCAGTACTTC.

The V gene is TRBV7-8, the J gene TRBJ2-7, with TRBD2 matching 8 bases. CDR3 size: 16 residues. With 5 bases clipped from V and 4 bases from J, the junction kept 13 bases outside the gene matches. Germline CDR1 and CDR2: SGHVS and FQNEAQ. The CDR3 DNA reads TGTGCCAGCAGCCGGGCCCAACCCAGCGGGAGATACGAGCAGTACTTC. Translation gives CASSRAQPSGRYEQYF.

V is TRBV30 and J is TRBJ2-1, with D hard to call. This CDR3 has 12 residues. Germline assignment: CDR1 GTSNPN and CDR2 SVGIG (reference sequence). V lost 4 bases and J lost 9, with 13 bases in between. The CDR3 DNA reads TGTGCCTGGACGGGTTCAGGAATTGAGCAGTTCTTC. This sequence encodes CAWTGSGIEQFF.

The genes are TRBV4-1 and TRBJ1-3; no clear D. CDR1 and CDR2 (germline): MGHRA, YSYEKL. The CDR3 totals 15 residues. Trimming cost V 0 bases and J 4 bases, with 10 bases left between them. CDR3 sequence: CASSQEVDPGNTIYF. The CDR3 nucleotides read TGCGCCAGCAGCCAAGAGGTGGATCCCGGAAACACCATATATTTT.

The V and J genes are TRBV20-1 and TRBJ1-1; the D is unclear. Germline CDR1 and CDR2: DFQATT and SNEGSKA (reference sequence). V was cut by 5 bases and J by 0 bases, with 4 bases left in between. The CDR3 runs to 11 residues. The CDR3 sequence is CSALLNTEAFF. The CDR3 nucleotides read TGCAGTGCTCTGTTGAACACTGAAGCTTTCTTT.

This chain joins TRBV29-1 and TRBJ1-2; the D gene is possibly TRBD1 (5 bases). The CDR3 totals 12 residues. Per germline, CDR1 SQVTM and CDR2 ANQGSEA. Between the trimmed V and J ends, which lost 1 base and 3 bases, there was a span of 6 bases. CDR3 protein: CSVEGGDYGYTF. CDR3 nucleotide sequence: TGCAGCGTTGAAGGGGGGGACTATGGCTACACCTTC.

This chain links TRBV27 with TRBJ2-7; 9 bases fit TRBD1. V lost 7 bases to trimming and J lost 7 bases; unmatched junction nucleotides: 14. The germline gives CDR1 MNHEY, CDR2 SMNVEV (reference sequence). This CDR3 contains 15 residues. CDR3 bases: TGTGCCAGCACCCGGACAGGGGATCTTTGGGGAGAGCAGTACTTC. Its protein product is CASTRTGDLWGEQYF.

CDR3 region: CALEEYYGYTF. CDR3 in DNA: TGTGCCCTGGAGGAATACTATGGCTACACCTTC. The chain employs TRBV7-2 and TRBJ1-2; D gene uncertain. Germline assignment: CDR1 SGHTA and CDR2 FQGNSA. Trimming shortened V by 11 bases and J by 3 bases, and 10 bases separated the two germline ends. The CDR3 covers 11 residues.

The CDR3 loop reads CASSLGVIDEKLFF. DNA of the CDR3: TGTGCCAGCAGCTTGGGGGTAATAGATGAAAAACTGTTTTTT. The chain recombines TRBV7-1 with TRBJ1-4, with D perhaps TRBD1 (5 bases). TRBV7-1 counts as an open reading frame of uncertain function. CDR3 length equals 14 residues. V lost 4 bases to trimming and J lost 6 bases, with 12 bases between them.

J is TRBJ2-4 and V is TRBV7-2; 9 bases agree with TRBD1. CDR3 length: 15 amino acids. V shed 5 bases, J shed 6 bases, and the junction held 8 bases outside the gene matches. Germline V CDR1 and CDR2: SGHTA, FQGNSA. The CDR3 here is CASSETTGGRNIQYF. In DNA form, the CDR3 reads TGTGCCAGCAGCGAGACGACAGGGGGTAGAAACATTCAGTACTTC.

The chain uses TRBV6-1 and TRBJ1-2; D call uncertain. In germline, CDR1 is MNHNS, CDR2 SASEGT. The CDR3 has 12 amino acids. V was pared by 4 bases and J by 1 base, with 4 bases between. The CDR3 bases are TGTGCCAGCAGTGGCTATAACTATGGCTACACCTTC. Its protein product is CASSGYNYGYTF.